Listed here are 4 T cell receptor beta chains from one sample, sequenced in a study of OX40 agonist ivuxolimab in advanced cancers. Only in-frame clones appear in the TCRdb table, and some are missing; sequencing was by immunoSEQ multiplex PCR. The sample lists under 85,000 clones; 90% to 95% were seen once. Material: CD4+ or CD8+ T cells sorted from blood, obtained in a trial of the OX40 agonist ivuxolimab. These receptors all come from an adult with an advanced solid tumor such as melanoma, head and neck, liver or kidney cancer.

CDR3: CASSLGYTGMGANVLTF. The CDR3 nucleotides are TGTGCCAGCAGCTTGGGGTACACAGGGATGGGGGCCAACGTCCTGACTTTC. This chain connects TRBV5-5 to TRBJ2-6, with TRBD1 as a possible D gene (6 bases). The CDR3 consists of 17 residues. The germline gives CDR1 SGHKS, CDR2 YYEKEE (reference sequence). V dropped 0 bases and J dropped 4 bases, with 14 bases sitting between them.

The chain uses TRBV7-2 and TRBJ1-1, with 9 nucleotides matching TRBD1. Trimming cost V 6 bases and J 5 bases; bases outside gene matches: 10. CDR1 is SGHTA, CDR2 FQGNSA, per germline. CDR3 length: 15 amino acids. Here the CDR3 DNA reads TGTGCCAGCAGTTCTCGGACAGGGGCGGGGACTGAAGCTTTCTTT. This gives the protein CASSSRTGAGTEAFF.

This clone was recorded only once. The rearrangement joins TRBV18 to TRBJ1-1; D is undetermined. Germline V gene data show CDR1 as KGHSH and CDR2 as LQKENI. V gave up 3 bases and J gave up 9 bases, with 8 bases separating them. This CDR3 contains 11 residues. The CDR3 DNA reads as TGTGCCAGCTCACCTGAGGGTAAAGCTTTCTTT. Amino acid sequence: CASSPEGKAFF.

This chain joins TRBV4-1 and TRBJ1-3, with D unresolved. The CDR3 extends over 15 amino acids. Germline values: CDR1 MGHRA, CDR2 YSYEKL. The ends were cut back, 2 bases at V and 2 bases at J, with 10 bases in the middle. For the CDR3, the DNA is TGCGCCAGCAGCCAATTCCTTTCCACTGGAAACACCATATATTTT. It specifies CASSQFLSTGNTIYF.